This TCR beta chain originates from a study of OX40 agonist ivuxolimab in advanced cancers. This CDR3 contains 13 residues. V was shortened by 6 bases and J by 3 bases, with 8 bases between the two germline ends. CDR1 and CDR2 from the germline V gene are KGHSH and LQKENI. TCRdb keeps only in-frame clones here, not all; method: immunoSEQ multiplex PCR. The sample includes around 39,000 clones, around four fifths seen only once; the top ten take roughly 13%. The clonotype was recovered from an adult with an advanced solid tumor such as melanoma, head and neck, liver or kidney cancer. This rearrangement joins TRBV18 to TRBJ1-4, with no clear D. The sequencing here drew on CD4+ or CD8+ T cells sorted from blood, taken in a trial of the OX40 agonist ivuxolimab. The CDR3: CASSLSPNEKLFF. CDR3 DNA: TGTGCCAGCTCCCTGTCCCCTAATGAAAAACTGTTTTTT.